The subject of this entry is one TCR beta chain. Its specificity is not known. Germline loops: CDR1 SGHRS, CDR2 YFSETQ. The trim removed 0 bases at V and 4 bases at J, leaving 19 bases unmatched. CDR3 length equals 19 residues. This specimen belongs to a study of shared clonotypes between healthy human individuals. Study-level background: Donors consisted of two women and a few men between 18 and 49. Study-wide results and caveats: Non-shared clonotypes showed lower generation probabilities than clonotypes common to all four donors.

Clones were sequenced by immunoSEQ multiplex PCR, and TCRdb holds only the in-frame ones, with some missing. The sample carries about 1,500,000 clones, roughly 96% recorded once. V is TRBV5-1 and J is TRBJ2-7, with TRBD2 matching 7 bases. The TCR comes from a man in his thirties or forties in good health. Sample: naive CD4+ T cells sorted from blood. Sample subset: CD45RA+ positively selected. The CDR3 region is CASSLVVGGIPSAGYEQYF. DNA of the CDR3: TGCGCCAGCAGCTTGGTCGTGGGAGGGATCCCTTCGGCAGGGTACGAGCAGTACTTC.